This TCR beta chain was observed in a study of radiotherapy plus CTLA-4 blockade in lung cancer. Study context: Overall, roughly 17% of patients showed an objective response, while about 29% attained disease control. General study results and limits: Alongside interferon-beta, early blood T cell clone dynamics were reportedly the best predictor of response.

The data were produced by immunoSEQ multiplex PCR, yet TCRdb's version contains in-frame clones alone and is incomplete. The data contain some 90,000 clones, about 86% of them singletons. Those patients who had chemo-refractory metastatic non-small-cell lung cancer were given focal radiation along with CTLA-4 blockade through ipilimumab. As regards this clone: The antigen is not known.

Trimming shortened V by 4 bases and J by 4 bases, and 25 bases separated the two germline ends. The CDR3 covers 18 residues. Germline CDR1 reads LNHDA; CDR2 reads SQIVND (reference sequence). The chain recombines TRBV19 with TRBJ1-1, with D tentatively TRBD1 (6 bases). This specimen consisted of peripheral blood, obtained from a patient treated with radiotherapy plus ipilimumab. The receptor was isolated from a human donor with non-small cell lung cancer who had a partial response to radiotherapy plus ipilimumab. CDR3 sequence: CASSTSTGGPLSPTEAFF. In nucleotides, the CDR3 is TGTGCCAGTAGTACGTCGACCGGGGGGCCGCTCTCTCCCACTGAAGCTTTCTTT.